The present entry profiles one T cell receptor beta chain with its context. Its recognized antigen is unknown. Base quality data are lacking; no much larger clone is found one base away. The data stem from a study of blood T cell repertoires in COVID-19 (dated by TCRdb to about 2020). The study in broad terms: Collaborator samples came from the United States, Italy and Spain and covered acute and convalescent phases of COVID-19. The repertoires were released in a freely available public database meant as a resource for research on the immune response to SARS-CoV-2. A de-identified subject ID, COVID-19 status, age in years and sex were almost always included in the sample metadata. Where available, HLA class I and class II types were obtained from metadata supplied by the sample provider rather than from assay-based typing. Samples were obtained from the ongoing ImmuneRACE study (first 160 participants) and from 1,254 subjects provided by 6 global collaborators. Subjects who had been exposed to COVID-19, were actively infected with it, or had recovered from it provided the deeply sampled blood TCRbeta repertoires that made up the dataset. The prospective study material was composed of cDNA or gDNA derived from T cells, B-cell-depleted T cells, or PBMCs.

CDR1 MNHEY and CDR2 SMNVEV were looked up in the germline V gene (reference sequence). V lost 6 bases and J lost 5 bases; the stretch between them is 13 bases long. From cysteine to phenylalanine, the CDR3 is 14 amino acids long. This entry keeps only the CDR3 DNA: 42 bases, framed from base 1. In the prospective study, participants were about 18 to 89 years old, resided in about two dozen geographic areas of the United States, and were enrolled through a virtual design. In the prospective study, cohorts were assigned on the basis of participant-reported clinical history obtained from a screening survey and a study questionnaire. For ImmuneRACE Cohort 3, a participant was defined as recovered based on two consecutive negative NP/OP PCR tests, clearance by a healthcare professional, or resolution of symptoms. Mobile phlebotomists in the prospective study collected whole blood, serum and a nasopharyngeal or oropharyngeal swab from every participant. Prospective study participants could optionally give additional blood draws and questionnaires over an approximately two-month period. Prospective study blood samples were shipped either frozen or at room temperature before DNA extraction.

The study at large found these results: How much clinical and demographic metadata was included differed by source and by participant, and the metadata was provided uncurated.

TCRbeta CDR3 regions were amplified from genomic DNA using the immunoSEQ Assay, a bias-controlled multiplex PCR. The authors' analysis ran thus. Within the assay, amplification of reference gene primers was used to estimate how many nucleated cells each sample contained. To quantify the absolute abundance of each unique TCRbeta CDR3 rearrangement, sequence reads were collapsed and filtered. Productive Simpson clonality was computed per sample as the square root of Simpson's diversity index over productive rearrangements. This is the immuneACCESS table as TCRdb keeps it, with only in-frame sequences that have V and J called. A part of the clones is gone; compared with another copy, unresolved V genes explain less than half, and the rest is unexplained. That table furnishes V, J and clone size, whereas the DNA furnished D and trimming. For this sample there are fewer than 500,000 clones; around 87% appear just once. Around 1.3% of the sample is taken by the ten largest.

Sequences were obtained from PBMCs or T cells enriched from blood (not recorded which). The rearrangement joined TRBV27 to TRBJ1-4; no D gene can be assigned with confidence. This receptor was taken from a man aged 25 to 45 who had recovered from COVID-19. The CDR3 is CASSPRVENEKLFF. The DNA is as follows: TGTGCCAGCAGCCCCCGGGTCGAAAATGAAAAACTGTTTTTT.